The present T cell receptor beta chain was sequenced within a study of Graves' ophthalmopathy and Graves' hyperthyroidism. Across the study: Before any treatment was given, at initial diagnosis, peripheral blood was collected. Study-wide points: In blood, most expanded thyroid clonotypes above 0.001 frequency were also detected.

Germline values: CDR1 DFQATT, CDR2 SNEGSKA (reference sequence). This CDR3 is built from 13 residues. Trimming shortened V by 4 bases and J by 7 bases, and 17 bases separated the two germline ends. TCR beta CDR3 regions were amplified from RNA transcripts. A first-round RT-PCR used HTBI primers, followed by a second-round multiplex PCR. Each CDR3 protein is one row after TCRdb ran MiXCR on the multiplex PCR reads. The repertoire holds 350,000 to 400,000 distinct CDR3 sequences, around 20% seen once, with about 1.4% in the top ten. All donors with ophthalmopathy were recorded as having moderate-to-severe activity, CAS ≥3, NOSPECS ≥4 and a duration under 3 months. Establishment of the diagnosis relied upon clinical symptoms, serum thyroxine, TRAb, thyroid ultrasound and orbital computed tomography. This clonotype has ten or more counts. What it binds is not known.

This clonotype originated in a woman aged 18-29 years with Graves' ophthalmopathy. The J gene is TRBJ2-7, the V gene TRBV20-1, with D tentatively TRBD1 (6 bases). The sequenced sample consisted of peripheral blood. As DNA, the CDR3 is TGCAGTGCTATGGGGGCAGGGGCAGGGGAGCAGTACTTC. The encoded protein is CSAMGAGAGEQYF.